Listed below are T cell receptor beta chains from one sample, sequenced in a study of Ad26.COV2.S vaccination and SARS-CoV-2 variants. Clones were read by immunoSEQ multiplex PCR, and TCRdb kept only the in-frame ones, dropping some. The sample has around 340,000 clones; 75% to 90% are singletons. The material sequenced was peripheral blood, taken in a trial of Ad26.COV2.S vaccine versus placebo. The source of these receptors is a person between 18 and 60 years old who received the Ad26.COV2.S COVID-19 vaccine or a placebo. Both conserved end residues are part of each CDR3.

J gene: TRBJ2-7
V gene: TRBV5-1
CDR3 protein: CASSLNSYEQYF

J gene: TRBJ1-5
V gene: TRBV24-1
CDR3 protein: CATSDTNWNQPQHF

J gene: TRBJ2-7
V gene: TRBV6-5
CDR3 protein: CASSGTLSYEQYF

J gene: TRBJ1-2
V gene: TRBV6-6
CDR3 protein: CASSTGGHYGYTF

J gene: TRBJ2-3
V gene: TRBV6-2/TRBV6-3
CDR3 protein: CASSHGLADTQYF

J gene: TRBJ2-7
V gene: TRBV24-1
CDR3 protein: CATSETGSYEQYF

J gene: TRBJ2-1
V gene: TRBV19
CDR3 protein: CASSIYRGGGNEQFF

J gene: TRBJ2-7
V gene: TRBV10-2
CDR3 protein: CASIGTGSYEQYF

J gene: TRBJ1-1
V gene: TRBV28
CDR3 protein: CASRNRAEPEAFF

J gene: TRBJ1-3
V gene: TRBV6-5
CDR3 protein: CASSPGQGTGNTIYF

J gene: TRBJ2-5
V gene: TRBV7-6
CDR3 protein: CASSKGQVREETQYF

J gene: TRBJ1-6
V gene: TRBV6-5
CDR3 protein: CASSYGPGHNSPLHF

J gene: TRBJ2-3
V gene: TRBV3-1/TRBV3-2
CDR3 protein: CASSPGLAGGVTTDTQYF

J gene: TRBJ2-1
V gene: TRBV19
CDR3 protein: CASSLRTSPYNEQFF

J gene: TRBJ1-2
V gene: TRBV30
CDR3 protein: CAWSRPAIFNYGYTF

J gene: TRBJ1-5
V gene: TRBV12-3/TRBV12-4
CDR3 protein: CASSFDRQWPQHF

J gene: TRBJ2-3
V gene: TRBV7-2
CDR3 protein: CASSLWGITDTQYF

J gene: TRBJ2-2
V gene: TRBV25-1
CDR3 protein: CASSIVAGELFF

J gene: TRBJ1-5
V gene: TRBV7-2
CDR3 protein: CASSLEGEQPQHF

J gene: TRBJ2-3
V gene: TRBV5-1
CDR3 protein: CASRAVADTQYF

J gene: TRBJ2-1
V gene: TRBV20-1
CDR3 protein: CSASESSGFGEQFF

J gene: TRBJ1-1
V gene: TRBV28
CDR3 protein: CASSLPQNTEAFF

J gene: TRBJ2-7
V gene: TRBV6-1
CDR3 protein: CASSKGPGTGFGTYEQYF

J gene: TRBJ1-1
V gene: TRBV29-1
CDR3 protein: CSVDRGATEAFF

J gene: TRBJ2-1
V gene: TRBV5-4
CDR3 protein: CASSLASGGANEQFF

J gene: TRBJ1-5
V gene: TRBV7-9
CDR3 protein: CASSRQGNQPQHF

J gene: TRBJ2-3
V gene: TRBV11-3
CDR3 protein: CASSLGASPSTDTQYF

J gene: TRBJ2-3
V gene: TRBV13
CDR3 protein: CASSSRTSGSTDTQYF

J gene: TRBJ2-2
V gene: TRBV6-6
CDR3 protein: CASTPQTGELFF

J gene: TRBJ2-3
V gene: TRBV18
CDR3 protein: CASSQRGPSTDTQYF

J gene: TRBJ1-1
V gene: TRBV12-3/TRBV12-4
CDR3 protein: CASSNAGTGGAFF

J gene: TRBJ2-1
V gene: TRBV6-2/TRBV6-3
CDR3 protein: CASSYGRPNEQFF

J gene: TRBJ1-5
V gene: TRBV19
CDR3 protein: CASSYLGQPQHF

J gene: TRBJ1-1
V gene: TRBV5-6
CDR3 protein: CASFPQWQNTEAFF

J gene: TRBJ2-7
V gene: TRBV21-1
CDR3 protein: CASSKETGEAYEQYF

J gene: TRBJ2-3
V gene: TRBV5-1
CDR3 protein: CASSYLRGEGTDTQYF

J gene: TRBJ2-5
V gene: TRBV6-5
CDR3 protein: CASSYLASTETQYF

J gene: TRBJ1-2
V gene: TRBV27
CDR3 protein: CASSTTGGIYGYTF

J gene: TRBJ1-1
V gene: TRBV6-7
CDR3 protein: CASGTGASDTEAFF

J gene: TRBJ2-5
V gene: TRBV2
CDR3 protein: CASSEARRVGETQYF

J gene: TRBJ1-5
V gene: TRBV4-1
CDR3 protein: CASSQEGQPQHF

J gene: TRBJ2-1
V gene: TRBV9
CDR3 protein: CASSGLAGGPGEQFF

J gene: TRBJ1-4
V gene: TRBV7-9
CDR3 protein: CASSLSRNEKLFF

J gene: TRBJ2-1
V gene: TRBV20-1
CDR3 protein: CSALGGLEQFF

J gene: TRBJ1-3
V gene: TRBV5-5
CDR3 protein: CASSLGTGYGNTIYF

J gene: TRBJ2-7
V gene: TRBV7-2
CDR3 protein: CASSYGTASSYEQYF

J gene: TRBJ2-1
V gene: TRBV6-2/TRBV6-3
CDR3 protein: CASSSGNTQFF

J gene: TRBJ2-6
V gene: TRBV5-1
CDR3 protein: CASSLSTRGHSSGANVLTF